This TCR beta chain came from a study of long-term antiretroviral therapy in people with HIV. CDR1 KGHSH and CDR2 LQKENI come from the germline V gene. The CDR3 sequence is 15 residues long. Losses at the gene ends were 3 bases for V and 4 bases for J; bases not matched to a gene: 9. An immunoSEQ assay, version v3.0, was performed at survey level. Generated by immunoSEQ multiplex PCR, the TCRdb table keeps only in-frame clones and is missing some. The profile covers around 34,000 clones, with 80% appearing a single time and around 5% taken by the ten largest. The rearrangement uses TRBV18 and TRBJ2-7; 7 bases map to TRBD2. The material was unsorted PBMCs, obtained 1.5 years after starting antiretroviral therapy. The source is a man in his late teens or twenties with HIV. CDR3 sequence reads: CASSPLGLGGYEQYF. The CDR3 region has the DNA TGTGCCAGCTCACCGTTAGGACTAGGAGGGTACGAGCAGTACTTC.